These 21 T cell receptor beta chains were sequenced from one sample in a study of siplizumab effects on memory and regulatory T cells. Libraries were prepared by immunoSEQ multiplex PCR; TCRdb keeps only in-frame clonotypes and omits some of them. The sample lists about 120,000 clones, 80% to 95% occurring once. Sample: CD4+ T cells sorted from blood. These receptors were taken from a human donor in good health.

J is TRBJ2-1 and V is TRBV6-6; D may be TRBD2 (5 bases). CDR3 size: 15 residues. Per the germline V gene, CDR1 is MNHNY and CDR2 is SVGAGI (reference sequence). V was trimmed by 6 bases and J by 4 bases, leaving 16 bases between them. CDR3 bases: TGTGCCAGCAGCATTCGCGGGCATACTTACAATGAGCAGTTCTTC. As protein: CASSIRGHTYNEQFF.

The CDR3 DNA follows: TGTGCCAGCAGTGATCCCCGGGACTTCAACAATGAGCAGTTCTTC. Its translation: CASSDPRDFNNEQFF. V usage is TRBV25-1 and J usage is TRBJ2-1, with a possible D match to TRBD2 (6 bases). CDR3 length equals 15 residues. The germline gives CDR1 MGHDK, CDR2 SYGVNS. Trimming took 3 bases from V and 5 from J, leaving 14 bases between them.

The rearrangement joins TRBV29-1 to TRBJ1-1, with 7 bases identical to TRBD1. Trimming took 7 bases from V and 3 from J; bases not matched to a gene: 8. This CDR3 is built from 13 residues. CDR1 and CDR2 from the germline V gene are SQVTM and ANQGSEA. The CDR3 DNA reads as TGCAGCGCAACTCCGGGACAGTACACTGAAGCTTTCTTT. Translating it yields CSATPGQYTEAFF.

This chain joins TRBV20-1 and TRBJ1-2; D gene ambiguous. The V and J ends lost 3 bases and 2 bases respectively, with 4 bases between them. Germline-derived CDR1 and CDR2 are DFQATT and SNEGSKA (reference sequence). This CDR3 spans 11 amino acids. For the CDR3, the DNA is TGCAGTGCTAGTTTGAACTATGGCTACACCTTC. This sequence encodes CSASLNYGYTF.

This clone appeared a single time. V usage is TRBV6-5 and J usage is TRBJ2-1; 9 positions agree with TRBD2. From germline, CDR1 is MNHEY and CDR2 SVGAGI. The junction had 12 bases not matched to a gene; V was cut back by 7 bases and J by 8 bases. The CDR3 consists of 15 residues. DNA of the CDR3: TGTGCCAGCAAACCCGACGGACTAGCGAGGCATGAGCAGTTCTTC. It translates to CASKPDGLARHEQFF.

This chain joins TRBV5-1 and TRBJ1-4; TRBD1 might be the D (6 bases). This CDR3 is built from 16 residues. The germline V gene has CDR1 SGHRS and CDR2 YFSETQ. V was cut by 4 bases and J by 6 bases, with 19 bases left in between. CDR3 loop: CASSPGDLQGHEKLFF. The CDR3 DNA sequence: TGCGCCAGCAGCCCGGGGGACCTACAGGGCCATGAAAAACTGTTTTTT. The entire variable domain, with the rest obtained from reference TRBV5-1 and TRBJ1-4, is as follows: KAGVTQTPRYLIKTRGQQVTLSCSPISGHRSVSWYQQTPGQGLQFLFEYFSETQRNKGNFPGRFSGRQFSNSRSEMNVSTLELGDSALYLCASSPGDLQGHEKLFFGSGTQLSVL.

The chain uses TRBV5-1 and TRBJ1-2, with no clear D. Germline V lookup: CDR1 SGHRS, CDR2 YFSETQ. This CDR3 is 12 amino acids long. V was pared by 3 bases and J by 7 bases, with 10 bases between. The CDR3 DNA is TGCGCCAGCAGCTGGAAGGGTTCTGGCTACACCTTC. It encodes CASSWKGSGYTF.

V gene TRBV5-4 combines with J gene TRBJ2-3; D unresolved. The CDR3 is 13 amino acids. Germline assignment: CDR1 SGHNT and CDR2 YYREEE (reference sequence). V lost 1 base and J 4 bases, leaving 7 bases between the germline ends. The CDR3 region is CASSLRVADTQYF. The CDR3 region has the DNA TGTGCCAGCAGCTTGAGGGTGGCAGATACGCAGTATTTT.

This clone was seen more than once but under ten times. The V gene is TRBV19, the J gene TRBJ2-6, with D perhaps matching TRBD2 (7 bases). Germline loops: CDR1 LNHDA, CDR2 SQIVND (reference sequence). The V and J ends lost 6 bases and 3 bases respectively, with 18 bases between them. The CDR3 loop spans 17 amino acids. The CDR3 here is CASSTGWRGLGANVLTF. The CDR3 nucleotides are TGTGCCAGTAGCACCGGATGGCGGGGGCTTGGGGCCAACGTCCTGACTTTC.

The chain recombines TRBV12-2 with TRBJ2-5. TRBV12-2 is flagged as a pseudogene. This CDR3 region has 16 residues. The DNA of the CDR3 is TGTGCAAGTCGCTTAAATCACGGGGGCTACGGGGAGACCCAGTACTTC. This sequence encodes CASRLNHGGYGETQYF.

The chain has TRBV5-4 and TRBJ1-6, with no clear D. V was clipped by 0 bases and J by 8 bases, with 9 bases between them. This CDR3 has 14 amino acids. Germline CDR1 reads SGHNT; CDR2 reads YYREEE (reference sequence). For the CDR3, the DNA is TGTGCCAGCAGCTTGGAGAGGGCTGATTCACCCCTCCACTTT. Protein: CASSLERADSPLHF.

The chain couples TRBV7-3 to TRBJ2-5, with D possibly being TRBD1 (7 bases). Trimming removed 5 bases at V and 2 bases at J, with 15 bases between. CDR1 SGHTA and CDR2 FQGTGA come from the germline V gene. The length of the CDR3 is 15 residues. The CDR3 bases are TGTGCCAGCAGCCCCCTGCGGGACAGTCAAGAGACCCAGTACTTC. Translated, it gives CASSPLRDSQETQYF.

The CDR3 DNA reads as TGTGCCAGCAGCACATCCAGGGATCAGCCCCAGCATTTT. It yields the protein CASSTSRDQPQHF. The chain carries TRBV6-5 and TRBJ1-5; the D gene is possibly TRBD1 (5 bases). The V gene lost 6 bases and the J gene lost 5 bases, with 11 bases spanning the gap. This CDR3 is built from 13 residues. Germline-derived CDR1 and CDR2 are MNHEY and SVGAGI.

The rearrangement uses TRBV4-1 and TRBJ2-7; 9 bases match TRBD2. CDR3 length equals 16 residues. V lost 0 bases and J lost 2; bases outside the gene matches: 5. Germline V lookup: CDR1 MGHRA, CDR2 YSYEKL. DNA of the CDR3: TGCGCCAGCAGCCAAGAAGAGCGGGGGGCCACCTACGAGCAGTACTTC. It yields the protein CASSQEERGATYEQYF.

This clone was detected a few times. The gene calls are TRBV4-2 and TRBJ1-1; 8 bases fit TRBD1. The CDR3 runs 16 residues. With V trimmed by 4 bases and J by 0 bases, 7 bases remained unmatched. Germline V gene data show CDR1 as LGHNA and CDR2 as YNFKEQ. As DNA, the CDR3 is TGTGCCAGCAGCCCGTTATCGGACAGGGTGAACACTGAAGCTTTCTTT. Protein product: CASSPLSDRVNTEAFF.

This clone has only one observation. The chain joins TRBV6-5 to TRBJ1-5, with D possibly being TRBD1 (5 bases). Germline V gives CDR1 MNHEY, CDR2 SVGAGI. This CDR3 region has 15 residues. Between the trimmed V and J ends, which lost 7 bases and 0 bases, there was a span of 13 bases. This CDR3 reads CASKIREYSNQPQHF. The CDR3 DNA reads as TGTGCCAGCAAAATCAGGGAATATAGCAATCAGCCCCAGCATTTT.

The CDR3 protein is CASSKGTGAEAFF. CDR3 nucleotides: TGTGCCAGTAGTAAAGGGACAGGGGCTGAAGCTTTCTTT. The gene calls are TRBV19 and TRBJ1-1, with 10 bases fitting TRBD1. Germline V gene sequence: CDR1 LNHDA, CDR2 SQIVND (reference sequence). V lost 4 bases, J lost 6 bases, and 2 bases stayed unmatched. This CDR3 has 13 amino acids. Together with reference TRBV19 and TRBJ1-1, the CDR3 gives the full variable domain: DGGITQSPKYLFRKEGQNVTLSCEQNLNHDAMYWYRQDPGQGLRLIYYSQIVNDFQKGDIAEGYSVSREKKESFPLTVTSAQKNPTAFYLCASSKGTGAEAFFGQGTRLTVV.

In nucleotides, the CDR3 is TGTGCCTGGAGTGTTAAGAATTCACCCCTCCACTTT. Translated: CAWSVKNSPLHF. The rearrangement uses TRBV30 and TRBJ1-6; D not certain. V was clipped by 0 bases and J by 7 bases, with 4 bases between them. The CDR3 covers 12 residues. Germline V gene lookup returns CDR1 GTSNPN and CDR2 SVGIG (reference sequence).

The chain couples TRBV30 to TRBJ1-5, with D perhaps matching TRBD1 (5 bases). CDR1 and CDR2 (germline): GTSNPN, SVGIG (reference sequence). The CDR3 has 17 residues. V was clipped by 0 bases and J by 6 bases, with 21 bases between them. DNA of the CDR3: TGTGCCTGGAGTGTACAAAGTTGGGAGGGGATTAGTCAGCCCCAGCATTTT. Translated: CAWSVQSWEGISQPQHF.

This chain joins TRBV18 and TRBJ2-7; D remains unclear. The CDR3 sequence is 14 residues long. Between the trimmed V and J ends, which lost 3 bases and 0 bases, there was a span of 9 bases. Germline CDR1 KGHSH, CDR2 LQKENI. CDR3 sequence reads: CASSPAVDSYEQYF. DNA of the CDR3: TGTGCCAGCTCACCGGCTGTAGACTCCTACGAGCAGTACTTC.

The chain is built from TRBV7-2 and TRBJ2-7, with 7 bases aligning to TRBD1. In germline, CDR1 is SGHTA, CDR2 FQGNSA. The CDR3 loop spans 15 amino acids. Losses at the gene ends were 1 base for V and 5 bases for J; bases not matched to a gene: 8. DNA for the CDR3: TGTGCCAGCAGCTTAGGAGGGGGCCCTAACCACGAGCAGTACTTC. Its protein is CASSLGGGPNHEQYF. Filled out from reference TRBV7-2 and TRBJ2-7, the complete variable domain reads GAGVSQSPSNKVTEKGKDVELRCDPISGHTALYWYRQSLGQGLEFLIYFQGNSAPDKSGLPSDRFSAERTGGSVSTLTIQRTQQEDSAVYLCASSLGGGPNHEQYFGPGTRLTVT.